This T cell receptor (beta chain) was found in a study of identical twins. General study findings and limits: Invariant populations such as MAIT and iNKT cells could partly muddle zero-insertion analyses. Models came in too low on out-of-frame TCR alpha sharing in monozygotic twins.

To note about this clonotype: Antigen: not known.

This CDR3 comprises 14 residues. Unmatched junction bases numbered 6, after V lost 5 bases and J lost 2 bases. CDR1 and CDR2 from the germline V gene are DFQATT and SNEGSKA (reference sequence). Using its own MiXCR run on the 5' RACE reads, TCRdb lists one record per CDR3 protein. The data show around 1.7 million distinct CDR3 sequences, under 35% seen once. The material sequenced was cord blood. The clonotype was recovered from a newborn girl in good health. This chain uses TRBV20-1 with TRBJ1-5; 7 nucleotides line up with TRBD1. Here the CDR3 DNA reads TGCAGTGCTCCCATTCAGGGGGGCAATCAGCCCCAGCATTTT. Protein product: CSAPIQGGNQPQHF.